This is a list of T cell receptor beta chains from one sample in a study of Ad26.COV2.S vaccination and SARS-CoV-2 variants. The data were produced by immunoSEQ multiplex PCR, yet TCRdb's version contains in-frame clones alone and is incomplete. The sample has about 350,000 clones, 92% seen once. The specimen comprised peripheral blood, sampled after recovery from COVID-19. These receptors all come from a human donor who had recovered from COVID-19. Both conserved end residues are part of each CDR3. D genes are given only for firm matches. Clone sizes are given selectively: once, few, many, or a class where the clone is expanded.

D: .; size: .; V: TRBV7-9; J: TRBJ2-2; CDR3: CASSFGGNTGELFF; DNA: TGTGCCAGCAGCTTCGGTGGGAACACCGGGGAGCTGTTTTTT
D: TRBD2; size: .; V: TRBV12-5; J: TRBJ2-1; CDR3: CASGLVAGALYNEQFF; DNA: TGTGCTAGTGGTTTGGTAGCGGGGGCCCTATACAATGAGCAGTTCTTC
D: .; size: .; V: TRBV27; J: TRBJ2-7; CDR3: CASSSTRIQGTEQYF; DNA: TGTGCCAGCAGTTCGACCAGAATTCAGGGGACCGAGCAGTACTTC
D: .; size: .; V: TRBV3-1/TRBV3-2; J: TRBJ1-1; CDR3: CASSQGFGTEAFF; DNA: TGTGCCAGCAGCCAAGGGTTCGGGACTGAAGCTTTCTTT
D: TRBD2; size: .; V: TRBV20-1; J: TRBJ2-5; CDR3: CSASIAGGRKETQYF; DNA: TGCAGTGCTAGTATAGCGGGGGGGCGGAAAGAGACCCAGTACTTC
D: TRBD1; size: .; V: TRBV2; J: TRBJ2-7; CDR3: CASRYTGGEQYF; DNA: TGTGCCAGCAGGTATACAGGGGGCGAGCAGTACTTC
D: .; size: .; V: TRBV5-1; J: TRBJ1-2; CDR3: CASSPNGLKYGYTF; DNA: TGCGCCAGCAGCCCCAACGGACTGAAGTATGGCTACACCTTC
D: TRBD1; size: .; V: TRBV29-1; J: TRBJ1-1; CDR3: CSVVSRSRDRNRLNTEAFF; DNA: TGCAGCGTTGTATCACGGTCCCGGGACAGGAACCGTCTGAACACTGAAGCTTTCTTT
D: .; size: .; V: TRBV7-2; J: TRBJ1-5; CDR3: CASSRERAFLQPQHF; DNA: TGTGCCAGCAGCAGGGAACGGGCCTTCCTACAGCCCCAGCATTTT
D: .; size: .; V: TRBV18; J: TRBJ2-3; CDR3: CASSQSTDTQYF; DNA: TGTGCCAGCTCACAAAGCACAGATACGCAGTATTTT
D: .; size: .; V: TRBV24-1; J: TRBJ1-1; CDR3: CATSRGLNTEAFF; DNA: TGTGCCACCAGTCGGGGCCTGAACACTGAAGCTTTCTTT
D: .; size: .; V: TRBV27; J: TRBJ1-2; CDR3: CASSFDGRRANYGYTF; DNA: TGTGCCAGCAGTTTTGACGGGCGGCGAGCTAACTATGGCTACACCTTC
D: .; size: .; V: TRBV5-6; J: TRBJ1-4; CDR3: CASSFGHLGEKLFF; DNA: TGTGCCAGCAGCTTTGGACACCTGGGGGAAAAACTGTTTTTT
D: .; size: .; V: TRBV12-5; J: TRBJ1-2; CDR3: CASGLVRGAYGYTF; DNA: TGTGCTAGTGGTTTGGTGAGGGGGGCCTATGGCTACACCTTC
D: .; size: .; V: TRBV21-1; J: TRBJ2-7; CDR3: CASSGGTVCPGQYF; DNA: TGTGCCAGCAGCGGTGGGACAGTCTGTCCTGGGCAGTACTTC
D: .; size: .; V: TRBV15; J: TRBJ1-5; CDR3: CATSRVSQPQHF; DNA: TGTGCCACCAGCAGAGTCAGTCAGCCCCAGCATTTT
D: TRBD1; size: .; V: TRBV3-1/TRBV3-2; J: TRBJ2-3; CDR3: CASSLNRGLRTDTQYF; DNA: TGTGCCAGCAGCCTTAACAGGGGATTGAGAACAGATACGCAGTATTTT
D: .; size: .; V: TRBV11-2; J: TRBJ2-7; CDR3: CASSSLYEQYF; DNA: TGTGCCAGCAGCTCCCTCTACGAGCAGTACTTC
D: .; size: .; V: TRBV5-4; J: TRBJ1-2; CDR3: CASSLSIDSPYGYTF; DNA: TGTGCCAGCAGCTTGTCAATCGACAGCCCCTATGGCTACACCTTC
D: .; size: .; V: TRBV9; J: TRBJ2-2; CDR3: CASSENRDLSNTGELFF; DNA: TGTGCCAGCAGCGAAAACCGGGACCTAAGTAACACCGGGGAGCTGTTTTTT
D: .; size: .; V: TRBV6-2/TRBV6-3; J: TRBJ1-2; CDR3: CASSQGNYGYTF; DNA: TGTGCCAGCAGCCAGGGAAACTATGGCTACACCTTC
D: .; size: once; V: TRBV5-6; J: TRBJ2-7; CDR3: CASSSTEVRSYEQYF; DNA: TGTGCCAGCAGCTCGACGGAGGTAAGGTCCTACGAGCAGTACTTC
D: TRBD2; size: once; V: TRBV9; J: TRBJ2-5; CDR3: CASSIGLAGETQYF; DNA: TGTGCCAGCAGCATTGGACTAGCGGGGGAGACCCAGTACTTC
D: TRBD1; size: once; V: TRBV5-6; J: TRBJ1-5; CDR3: CASSLGQGRGNQPQHF; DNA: TGTGCCAGCAGCTTGGGACAGGGGCGCGGCAATCAGCCCCAGCATTTT
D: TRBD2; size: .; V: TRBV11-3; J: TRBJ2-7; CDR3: CASSLGRGSSYEQYF; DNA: TGTGCCAGCAGCTTAGGGCGGGGGAGCTCCTACGAGCAGTACTTC
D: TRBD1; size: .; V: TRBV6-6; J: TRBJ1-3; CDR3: CASSRLMGQGISGNTIYF; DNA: TGTGCCAGCAGCCGACTAATGGGACAGGGGATCTCTGGAAACACCATATATTTT
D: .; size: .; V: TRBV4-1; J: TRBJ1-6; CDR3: CASSQSPSGERVGSPLHF; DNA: TGCGCCAGCAGCCAGAGCCCGTCTGGGGAAAGAGTGGGTTCACCCCTCCACTTT
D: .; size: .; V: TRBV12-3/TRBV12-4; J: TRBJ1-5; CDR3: CASTIDNQPQHF; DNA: TGTGCCAGCACCATTGACAATCAGCCCCAGCATTTT
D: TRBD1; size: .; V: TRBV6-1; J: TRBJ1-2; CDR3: CASSDPGQALWGDGYTF; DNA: TGTGCCAGCAGTGACCCGGGACAGGCCCTCTGGGGGGATGGCTACACCTTC
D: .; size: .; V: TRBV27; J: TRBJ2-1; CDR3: CASSSGTRHNEQFF; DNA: TGTGCCAGCAGTTCCGGGACTCGCCACAATGAGCAGTTCTTC
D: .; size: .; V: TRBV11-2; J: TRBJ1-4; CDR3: CASSLEPGSPTNEKLFF; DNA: TGTGCCAGCAGCTTAGAGCCGGGCAGCCCAACTAATGAAAAACTGTTTTTT
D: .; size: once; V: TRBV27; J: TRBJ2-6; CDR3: CASSSTKSSGANVLTF; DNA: TGTGCCAGCAGTTCCACCAAGAGCTCTGGGGCCAACGTCCTGACTTTC
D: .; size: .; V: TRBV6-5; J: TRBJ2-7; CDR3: CASSPGQSRYEQYF; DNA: TGTGCCAGCAGCCCAGGACAATCTCGCTACGAGCAGTACTTC
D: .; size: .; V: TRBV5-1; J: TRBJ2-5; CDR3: CASSLGGSQGTQYF; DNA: TGCGCCAGCAGCTTGGGGGGCAGCCAAGGGACCCAGTACTTC
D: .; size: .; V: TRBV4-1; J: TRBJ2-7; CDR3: CASSLFSGSSYEQYF; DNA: TGCGCCAGCAGCTTATTCTCGGGGAGCTCCTACGAGCAGTACTTC
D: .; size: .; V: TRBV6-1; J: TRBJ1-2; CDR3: CASSEGDRGYGYTF; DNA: TGTGCCAGCAGTGAGGGGGACCGCGGGTATGGCTACACCTTC
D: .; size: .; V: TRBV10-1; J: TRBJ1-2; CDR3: CASSESGGKGYTF; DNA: TGCGCCAGCAGTGAGTCGGGAGGGAAAGGCTACACCTTC
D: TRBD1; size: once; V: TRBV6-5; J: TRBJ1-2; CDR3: CASSYLQGVNGYTF; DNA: TGTGCCAGCAGCTATTTACAGGGGGTAAATGGCTACACCTTC
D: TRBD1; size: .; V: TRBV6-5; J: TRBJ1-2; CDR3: CASSTRDRGNYGYTF; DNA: TGTGCCAGCAGTACCCGGGACAGGGGGAACTATGGCTACACCTTC
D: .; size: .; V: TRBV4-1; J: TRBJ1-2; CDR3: CASSPRTENYGYTF; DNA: TGCGCCAGCAGCCCTCGGACGGAGAACTATGGCTACACCTTC
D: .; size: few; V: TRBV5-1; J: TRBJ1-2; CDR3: CASSLGIGDGYTF; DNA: TGCGCCAGCAGCTTAGGCATAGGGGATGGCTACACCTTC
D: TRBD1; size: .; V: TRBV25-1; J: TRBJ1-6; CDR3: CASSARQGYSPLHF; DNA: TGTGCCAGCAGTGCACGACAGGGTTATTCACCCCTCCACTTT
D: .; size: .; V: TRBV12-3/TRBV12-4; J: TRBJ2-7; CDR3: CASSGRYEQYF; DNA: TGTGCCAGCAGCGGACGGTACGAGCAGTACTTC
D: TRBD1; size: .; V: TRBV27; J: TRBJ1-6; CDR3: CASSFSPGGRSSYNSPLHF; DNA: TGTGCCAGCAGTTTCTCCCCAGGGGGCCGAAGCTCCTATAATTCACCCCTCCACTTT
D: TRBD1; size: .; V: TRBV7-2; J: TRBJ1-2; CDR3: CASSLTTGTGHYGYTF; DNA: TGTGCCAGCAGCTTAACTACCGGGACAGGGCACTATGGCTACACCTTC